This T cell receptor beta chain was found in a study of technical replicates of blood from several donors. Sequencing used immunoSEQ multiplex PCR; TCRdb keeps in-frame clones, though not all of them. The repertoire has 75,000 to 95,000 clones, 94% of them found once; the top ten carry around 0.25%. The CDR3 consists of 15 residues. Germline V gene data show CDR1 as MDHEN and CDR2 as SYDVKM. The V gene end was trimmed by 2 bases and the J gene end by 5 bases; junction bases not matched to a gene: 7. The chain couples TRBV28 to TRBJ2-5, with 8 bases aligning to TRBD2. Sequenced input: T cells isolated from PBMCs. This clonotype was obtained from a human donor in good health. CDR3 protein: CASSLTGRGWETQYF. DNA of the CDR3: TGTGCCAGCAGTTTAACCGGGAGGGGTTGGGAGACCCAGTACTTC.